These 4 T cell receptor beta chains share one sample of origin, sequenced in a study of CD8+ T cells in alopecia areata. Extraction and reverse transcription of RNA yielded cDNA as the sequencing template. The protocol was immunoSEQ multiplex PCR, while the TCRdb copy is restricted to in-frame clones and leaves out a portion. In the table there are under 200,000 clones, around three fifths of which are singletons. Sample treatment: oral pan-JAK inhibitor, 5-10 mg twice daily. The source was CD4+ T cells sorted from blood, collected at week 24, from a patient treated with tofacitinib. These receptors were taken from a human donor with alopecia areata.

The chain joins TRBV2 to TRBJ2-7; unclear D gene. V gave up 5 bases and J gave up 3 bases, with 2 bases separating them. Germline CDR1 and CDR2: SNHLY and FYNNEI. The CDR3 is 10 residues long. Here the CDR3 reads CASSYYEQYF. In nucleotides, the CDR3 is TGTGCCAGCAGTTACTACGAGCAGTACTTC.

The V and J genes are TRBV30 and TRBJ1-3; D not certain. The V gene's germline CDR1 is GTSNPN and CDR2 SVGIG (reference sequence). The CDR3 extends over 12 amino acids. V lost 1 base and J lost 2, with 3 bases in between. CDR3 sequence reads: CAWSEPGNTIYF. DNA of the CDR3: TGTGCCTGGAGTGAACCTGGAAACACCATATATTTT.

This clone was seen a few times. The chain has TRBV5-6 and TRBJ1-2, with TRBD1 identical over 7 bases. The CDR3 loop spans 13 amino acids. V shed 0 bases and J 7 bases; nucleotides not matched to a gene: 3. Germline CDR1 is SGHDT and CDR2 is YYEEEE. CDR3: CASSLDRGFGYTF. The CDR3 DNA reads TGTGCCAGCAGCTTGGACAGGGGTTTTGGCTACACCTTC.

This clone was seen only once. The V gene is TRBV7-3, the J gene TRBJ2-5; TRBD2 might be the D (6 bases). Trimming shortened V by 5 bases and J by 5 bases, and 18 bases separated the two germline ends. Germline lookup yields CDR1 SGHTA and CDR2 FQGTGA. CDR3 length equals 15 residues. In DNA, the CDR3 is TGTGCCAGCAGCCTATTACATTCTGGGAGGGAGACCCAGTACTTC. Protein sequence: CASSLLHSGRETQYF. Drawing the rest from reference TRBV7-3 and TRBJ2-5, the complete variable domain is GAGVSQTPSNKVTEKGKYVELRCDPISGHTALYWYRQSLGQGPEFLIYFQGTGAADDSGLPNDRFFAVRPEGSVSTLKIQRTERGDSAVYLCASSLLHSGRETQYFGPGTRLLVL.